One and the same sample provided the 19 T cell receptor beta chains below, sequenced in a study of read filtering for tumor transcriptome and immune sequencing. This library used around 0.4 ug RNA and molecular barcoded adaptors spanning alpha/delta and beta/gamma chains. TCRdb analysed the reads with MiXCR anew, one entry per CDR3 protein. The repertoire consists of 75,000 to 95,000 distinct CDR3 sequences, with about a fifth occurring once and the leading ten covering approximately 10%. The sequencing sample was made of a population of CD138-negative cells sorted from bone marrow. The receptors come from a donor at least 40 years old with multiple myeloma.

The rearrangement joins TRBV6-4 to TRBJ2-3, with D perhaps being TRBD1 or TRBD2 (5 bases each). Germline-derived CDR1 and CDR2 are MRHNA and SNTAGT. The germline V and J ends were trimmed by 6 bases and 0 bases, with 10 bases remaining between them. The length of the CDR3 is 14 residues. CDR3 protein: CASRNGASTDTQYF. CDR3 coding DNA: TGTGCCAGCAGAAACGGGGCTAGCACAGATACGCAGTATTTT.

Concerning this clonotype: A much larger clone lies a single base off, so this may be a read error. V is TRBV5-1 and J is TRBJ1-4, with D hard to call. The CDR3 spans 15 residues. From germline, CDR1 is SGHRS and CDR2 YFSETQ. The CDR3 here is CASSETTNTRGKLSF. The CDR3 coding sequence is TGCGCCAGCAGTGAAACGACGAACACCCGAGGAAAACTGTCTTTT.

This clonotype was detected ten times or more. The rearrangement joins TRBV2 to TRBJ2-3, with 7 bases identical to TRBD1. This CDR3 has 13 amino acids. Germline CDR1 SNHLY, CDR2 FYNNEI. V was clipped by 6 bases and J by 4 bases; unmatched bases: 4. The CDR3: CASRKGAADTQYF. The CDR3 nucleotides read TGTGCCAGCAGGAAGGGGGCAGCAGATACGCAGTATTTT. Filled out from reference TRBV2 and TRBJ2-3, the complete variable domain reads EPEVTQTPSHQVTQMGQEVILRCVPISNHLYFYWYRQILGQKVEFLVSFYNNEISEKSEIFDDQFSVERPDGSNFTLKIRSTKLEDSAMYFCASRKGAADTQYFGPGTRLTVL.

This clonotype was seen once. CDR3 region: CACNRDRGLMNTEAFF. CDR3 nucleotides: TGTGCCTGTAACCGGGACAGGGGCTTAATGAACACTGAAGCTTTCTTT. This rearrangement joins TRBV30 to TRBJ1-1; TRBD1 agrees at 10 bases. This CDR3 is built from 16 residues. Germline CDR1 GTSNPN, CDR2 SVGIG (reference sequence). Trimming cost V 6 bases and J 0 bases; bases outside gene matches: 10.

At least ten counts were recorded for this clonotype. The rearrangement links TRBV5-1 to TRBJ2-6; 9 nucleotides agree with TRBD2. The CDR3 runs to 16 residues. Germline CDR1 reads SGHRS; CDR2 reads YFSETQ. The V gene end was trimmed by 4 bases and the J gene end by 2 bases; junction bases not matched to a gene: 4. The CDR3 is CASSTAGGPGANVLTF. The DNA of the CDR3 is TGCGCCAGCAGCACCGCGGGGGGGCCTGGGGCCAACGTCCTGACTTTC.

In the case of this clonotype: It may be a read error: a sequence one base away is much more abundant. This rearrangement joins TRBV7-9 to TRBJ2-3; D is undetermined. This CDR3 spans 12 amino acids. With 4 bases removed from V and 6 bases from J, the gap between germline ends came to 8 bases. Germline V gives CDR1 SEHNR, CDR2 FQNEAQ (reference sequence). The CDR3 region is CASSSNGDTQYF. CDR3 bases: TGTGCCAGCAGCTCGAACGGGGATACGCAGTATTTT.

This clonotype was detected many times. The J gene is TRBJ2-3, the V gene TRBV29-1; 10 bases fit TRBD2. The trim removed 3 bases at V and 6 bases at J, leaving 3 bases unmatched. Germline CDR1 SQVTM, CDR2 ANQGSEA. There are 13 residues in the CDR3. Written as DNA, the CDR3 is TGCAGCGTTGATAGGACTAGCGGCGATACGCAGTATTTT. It is translated as CSVDRTSGDTQYF.

About this clonotype: Mismatch with germline at one junction end may stem from a read error. The J gene is TRBJ1-1, the V gene TRBV11-2; unclear D gene. The CDR3 has 14 residues. Germline-derived CDR1 and CDR2 are SGHAT and FQNNGV. CDR3: CASSIEFMNTEAFF. CDR3 coding DNA: TGTGCCAGCAGCATAGAGTTCATGAACACTGAAGCTTTCTTT. Using reference TRBV11-2 and TRBJ1-1 for the parts outside the CDR3, the full variable domain is EAGVAQSPRYKIIEKRQSVAFWCNPISGHATLYWYQQILGQGPKLLIQFQNNGVVDDSQLPKDRFSAERLKGVDSTLKIQPAKLEDSAVYLCASSIEFMNTEAFFGQGTRLTVV.

The chain recombines TRBV5-6 with TRBJ1-5; D is ambiguous. The CDR3 contains 14 residues. CDR1 is SGHDT and CDR2 is YYEEEE in the germline V gene. V gave up 1 base and J gave up 2 bases, with 7 bases separating them. The CDR3 bases are TGTGCCAGCAGCTTGACAGCGGGCAATCAGCCCCAGCATTTT. Translating it yields CASSLTAGNQPQHF. The whole variable domain, remainder taken from reference TRBV5-6 and TRBJ1-5, is DAGVTQSPTHLIKTRGQQVTLRCSPKSGHDTVSWYQQALGQGPQFIFQYYEEEERQRGNFPDRFSGHQFPNYSSELNVNALLLGDSALYLCASSLTAGNQPQHFGDGTRLSIL.

To note about this clonotype: Being one base from a much bigger clone, this may be a read error. The gene calls are TRBV27 and TRBJ2-3; weak D call: TRBD2 (6 bases). Trimming stripped 6 bases from V and 4 bases from J, with 14 bases between. Germline V gene lookup returns CDR1 MNHEY and CDR2 SMNVEV (reference sequence). This CDR3 is built from 14 residues. CDR3 loop: CASSLEAGPDTQYF. DNA for the CDR3: TGTGCCAGCAGCTTAGAAGCGGGCCCAGATACGCAGTATTTT.

This clonotype was seen repeatedly, ten times or more. The V gene is TRBV7-3, the J gene TRBJ1-1; D call uncertain. The V end lost 1 base, the J end lost 1 base, and 19 bases lay between the germline ends. This CDR3 has 18 residues. The V gene's germline CDR1 is SGHTA and CDR2 FQGTGA. This CDR3 is CASSLIPLTGIKNTEAFF. The CDR3 nucleotides are TGTGCCAGCAGCTTAATACCCCTAACCGGGATCAAGAACACTGAAGCTTTCTTT.

The chain joins TRBV10-3 to TRBJ1-3; possibly TRBD1 for D (5 bases). Germline lookup yields CDR1 ENHRY and CDR2 SYGVKD. The CDR3 is made up of 17 amino acids. Trimming stripped 2 bases from V and 0 bases from J, with 14 bases between. CDR3 sequence reads: CAISEQGRDLSGNTIYF. CDR3 nucleotide sequence: TGTGCCATCAGTGAGCAGGGACGGGACCTCTCTGGAAACACCATATATTTT.

This clonotype has more than one count but fewer than ten. The V call is TRBV10-3, the J call TRBJ2-5; D possibly corresponds to TRBD1 (6 bases). This CDR3 spans 14 amino acids. Germline V gene lookup returns CDR1 ENHRY and CDR2 SYGVKD. The V gene lost 5 bases and the J gene lost 5 bases, with 15 bases spanning the gap. As DNA, the CDR3 is TGTGCCATCAGTCCACAGGGTCATGATGAGACCCAGTACTTC. This sequence encodes CAISPQGHDETQYF.

The rearrangement links TRBV30 to TRBJ2-2; D gene unclear. From germline, CDR1 is GTSNPN and CDR2 SVGIG (reference sequence). Trimming took off 2 bases at V and 1 base at J, with 5 bases between the two ends. This CDR3 spans 13 amino acids. DNA for the CDR3: TGTGCCTGGAGTAACCGGAACACCGGGGAGCTGTTTTTT. Translation: CAWSNRNTGELFF.

This clonotype was recorded many times. CDR3 sequence: CASSLGPQAPGYTF. The CDR3 DNA reads as TGTGCCAGCAGCTTAGGTCCCCAAGCACCTGGCTACACCTTC. The chain uses TRBV11-2 and TRBJ1-2; D uncertain. The CDR3 is made up of 14 amino acids. Germline-derived CDR1 and CDR2 are SGHAT and FQNNGV. V was cut by 1 base and J by 7 bases, with 13 bases left in between.

This clonotype was detected ten times or more. The CDR3 protein is CASSLSVYEQYF. CDR3 nucleotide sequence: TGTGCCAGCAGTTTGTCGGTCTACGAGCAGTACTTC. The rearrangement links TRBV12-3 or TRBV12-4 to TRBJ2-7; D call uncertain. V was trimmed by 3 bases and J by 3 bases, leaving 6 bases between them. The CDR3 spans 12 residues.

This clonotype was recorded many times. The rearrangement links TRBV28 to TRBJ2-7, with a tentative D call TRBD1 (7 bases). V was pared by 4 bases and J by 3 bases, with 19 bases between. This CDR3 region has 16 residues. The germline gives CDR1 MDHEN, CDR2 SYDVKM. Here the CDR3 reads CASSSGTAGGFYEQYF. CDR3 in DNA: TGTGCCAGCAGTTCCGGGACAGCCGGGGGCTTCTACGAGCAGTACTTC. The whole variable domain, remainder taken from reference TRBV28 and TRBJ2-7, is DVKVTQSSRYLVKRTGEKVFLECVQDMDHENMFWYRQDPGLGLRLIYFSYDVKMKEKGDIPEGYSVSREKKERFSLILESASTNQTSMYLCASSSGTAGGFYEQYFGPGTRLTVT.

This clonotype was detected ten times or more. This sequence joins TRBV20-1 and TRBJ1-1; no definite D call. Germline V gene lookup returns CDR1 DFQATT and CDR2 SNEGSKA (reference sequence). Trimming shortened V by 6 bases and J by 1 base, and 12 bases separated the two germline ends. This CDR3 has 13 amino acids. The CDR3 reads CSAGPIRNTEAFF. The CDR3 DNA reads as TGCAGTGCAGGACCGATTAGGAACACTGAAGCTTTCTTT.

With regard to this clonotype: A much larger clone sits a single nucleotide away, making a read error possible. The rearrangement uses TRBV6-1 and TRBJ1-1, with D unclear. Germline V gene sequence: CDR1 MNHNS, CDR2 SASEGT. The CDR3 has 14 amino acids. CDR3 coding DNA: TGTGCCAGCAGTGAACCAGGATTGAACACTGGAGCTTTCTTT. Encoded protein: CASSEPGLNTGAFF.